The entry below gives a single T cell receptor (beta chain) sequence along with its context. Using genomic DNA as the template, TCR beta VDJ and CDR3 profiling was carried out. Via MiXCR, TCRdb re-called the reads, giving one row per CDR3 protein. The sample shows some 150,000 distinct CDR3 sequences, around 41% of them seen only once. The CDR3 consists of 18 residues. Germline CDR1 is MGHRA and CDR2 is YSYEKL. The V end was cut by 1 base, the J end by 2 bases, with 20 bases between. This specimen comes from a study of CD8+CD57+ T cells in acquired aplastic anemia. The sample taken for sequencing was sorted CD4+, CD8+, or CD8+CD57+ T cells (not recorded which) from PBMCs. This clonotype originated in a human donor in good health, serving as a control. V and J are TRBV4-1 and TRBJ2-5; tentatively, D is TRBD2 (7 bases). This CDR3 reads CASSQGLIGGGGQETQYF. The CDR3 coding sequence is TGCGCCAGCAGCCAAGGTTTGATAGGGGGGGGGGGTCAAGAGACCCAGTACTTC.